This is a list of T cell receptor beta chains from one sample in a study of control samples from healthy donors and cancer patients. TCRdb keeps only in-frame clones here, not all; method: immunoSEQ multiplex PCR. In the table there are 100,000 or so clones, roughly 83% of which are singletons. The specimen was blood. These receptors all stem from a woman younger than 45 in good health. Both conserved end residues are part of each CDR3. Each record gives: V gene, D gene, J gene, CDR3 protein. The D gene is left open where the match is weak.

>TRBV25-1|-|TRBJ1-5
CASIKNGQGVQPQHF
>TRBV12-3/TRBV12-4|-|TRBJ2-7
CASSWGSSYEQYF
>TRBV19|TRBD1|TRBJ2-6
CASSIYGTGDGANVLTF
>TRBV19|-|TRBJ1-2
CASSILGPNYGYTF
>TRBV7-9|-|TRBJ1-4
CASSFVREVGTRNEKLFF
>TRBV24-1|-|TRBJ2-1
CATSEPRGEQFF
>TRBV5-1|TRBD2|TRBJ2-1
CASSSTGGANNEQFF
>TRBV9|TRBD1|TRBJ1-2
CASSVADRGGYTF
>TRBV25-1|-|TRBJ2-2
CASSGQFVIGELFF
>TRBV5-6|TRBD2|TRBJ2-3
CASSAAGDTDTQYF
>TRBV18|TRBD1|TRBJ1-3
CASSYDRAGGNTIYF
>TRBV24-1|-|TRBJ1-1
CATRLQVSTTEAFF
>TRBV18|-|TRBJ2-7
CASSRDSQLEQYF
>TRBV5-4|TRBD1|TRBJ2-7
CASSLRVGRGRREQYF
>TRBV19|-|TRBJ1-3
CASSEGRGNTIYF
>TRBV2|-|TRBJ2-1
CASSDPYTVFNEQFF
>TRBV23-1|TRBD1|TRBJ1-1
CASSRTGSNTEAFF
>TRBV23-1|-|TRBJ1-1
CASSQRTGRATEAFF
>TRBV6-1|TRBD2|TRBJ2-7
CASSEAGGRYYEQYF
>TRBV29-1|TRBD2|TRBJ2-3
CSVRAVAGYTDTQYF
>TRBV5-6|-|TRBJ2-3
CASTKRRPVEDTQYF
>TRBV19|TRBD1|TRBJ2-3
CASSPGQGATDTQYF
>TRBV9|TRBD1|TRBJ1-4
CASSPDRGRVAEKLFF
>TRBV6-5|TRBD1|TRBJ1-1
CASSTGGLTEAFF
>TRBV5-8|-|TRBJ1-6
CASGRSGVNSPLHF
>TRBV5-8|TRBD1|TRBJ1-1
CASSSRGQGNTEAFF
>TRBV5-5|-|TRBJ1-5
CASSLYGRGLAQPQHF
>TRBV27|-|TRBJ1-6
CASSPLPGSSYNSPLHF
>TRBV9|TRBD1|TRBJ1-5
CASSGGSGGQPQHF
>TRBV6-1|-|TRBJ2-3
CASSEVLGGTDTQYF
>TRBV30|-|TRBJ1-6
CAWGRGNNSPLHF
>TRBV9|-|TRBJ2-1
CASSVAAVGYNEQFF
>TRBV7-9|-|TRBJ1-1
CASSSSLFGENTEAFF
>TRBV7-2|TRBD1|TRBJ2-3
CASSPQGQPGDTQYF
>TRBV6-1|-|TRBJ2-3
CASSENGARTDTQYF
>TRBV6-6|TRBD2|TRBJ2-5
CASRRTSGDQTQYF
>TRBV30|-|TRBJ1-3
CAWSWGPSGNTIYF
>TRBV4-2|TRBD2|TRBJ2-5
CASSQGGTSVQTQYF
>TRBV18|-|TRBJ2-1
CASSPVRQDNEQFF
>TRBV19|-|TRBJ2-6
CASSIQVNSGANVLTF
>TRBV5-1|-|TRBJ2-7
CASSSLRYPSSYEQYF